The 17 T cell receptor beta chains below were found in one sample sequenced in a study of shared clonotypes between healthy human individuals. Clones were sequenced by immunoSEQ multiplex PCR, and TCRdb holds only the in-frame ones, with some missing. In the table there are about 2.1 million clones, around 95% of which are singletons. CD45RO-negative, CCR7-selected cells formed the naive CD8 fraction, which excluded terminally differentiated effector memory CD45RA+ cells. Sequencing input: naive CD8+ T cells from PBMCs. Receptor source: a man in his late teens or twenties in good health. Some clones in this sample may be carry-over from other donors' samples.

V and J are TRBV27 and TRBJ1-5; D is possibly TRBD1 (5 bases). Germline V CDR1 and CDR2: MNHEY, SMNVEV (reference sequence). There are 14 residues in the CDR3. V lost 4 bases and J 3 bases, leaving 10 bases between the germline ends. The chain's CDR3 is CASSSRQINQPQHF. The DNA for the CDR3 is TGTGCCAGCAGTTCACGACAGATCAATCAGCCCCAGCATTTT.

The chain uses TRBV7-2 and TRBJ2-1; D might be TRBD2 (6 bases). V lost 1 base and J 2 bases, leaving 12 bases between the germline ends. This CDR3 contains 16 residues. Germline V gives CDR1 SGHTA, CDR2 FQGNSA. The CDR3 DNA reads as TGTGCCAGCAGCTTAGGATTAGCGGTGGCCTACAATGAGCAGTTCTTC. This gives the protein CASSLGLAVAYNEQFF.

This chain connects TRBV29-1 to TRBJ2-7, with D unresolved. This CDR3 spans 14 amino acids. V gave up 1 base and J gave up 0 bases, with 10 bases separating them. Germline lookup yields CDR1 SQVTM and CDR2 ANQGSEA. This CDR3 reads CSVEVRTNSYEQYF. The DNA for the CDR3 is TGCAGCGTTGAAGTTAGGACGAACTCCTACGAGCAGTACTTC.

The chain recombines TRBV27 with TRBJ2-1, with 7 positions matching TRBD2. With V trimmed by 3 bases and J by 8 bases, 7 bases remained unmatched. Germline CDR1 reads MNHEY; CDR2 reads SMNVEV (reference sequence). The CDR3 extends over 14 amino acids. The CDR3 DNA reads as TGTGCCAGCAGTTTGCGGGAGTGGCTGGATGAGCAGTTCTTC. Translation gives CASSLREWLDEQFF.

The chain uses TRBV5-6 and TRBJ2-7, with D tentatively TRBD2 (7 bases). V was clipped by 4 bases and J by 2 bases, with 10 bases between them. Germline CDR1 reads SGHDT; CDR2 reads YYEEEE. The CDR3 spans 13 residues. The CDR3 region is CASSRGAAYEQYF. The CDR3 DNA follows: TGTGCCAGCAGCCGGGGGGCCGCCTACGAGCAGTACTTC.

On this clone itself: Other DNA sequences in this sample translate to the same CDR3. CDR3 residues: CASSFGLAGNEQFF. The CDR3 DNA sequence: TGTGCCAGCAGCTTCGGTCTAGCGGGCAATGAGCAGTTCTTC. The chain carries TRBV7-2 and TRBJ2-1; 8 bases are shared with TRBD2. The length of the CDR3 is 14 residues. With V trimmed by 3 bases and J by 6 bases, 4 bases remained unmatched. CDR1 is SGHTA, CDR2 FQGNSA, per germline.

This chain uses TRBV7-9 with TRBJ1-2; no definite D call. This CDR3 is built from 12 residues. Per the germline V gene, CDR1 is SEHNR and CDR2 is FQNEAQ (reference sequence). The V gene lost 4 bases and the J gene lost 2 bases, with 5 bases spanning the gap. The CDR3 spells CASSSFNYGYTF. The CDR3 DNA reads TGTGCCAGCAGCTCATTCAACTATGGCTACACCTTC.

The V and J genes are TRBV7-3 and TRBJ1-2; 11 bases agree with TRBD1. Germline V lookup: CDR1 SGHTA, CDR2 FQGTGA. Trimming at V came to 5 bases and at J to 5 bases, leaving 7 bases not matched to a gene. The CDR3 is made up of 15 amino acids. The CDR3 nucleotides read TGTGCCAGCAGCCCCGGACAGGGGGCTGTTTATGGCTACACCTTC. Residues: CASSPGQGAVYGYTF.

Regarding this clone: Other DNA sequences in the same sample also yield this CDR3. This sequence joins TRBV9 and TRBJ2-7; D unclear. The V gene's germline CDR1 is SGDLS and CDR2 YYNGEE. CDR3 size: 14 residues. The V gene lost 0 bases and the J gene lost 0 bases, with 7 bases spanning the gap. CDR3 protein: CASSVALSSYEQYF. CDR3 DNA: TGTGCCAGCAGCGTAGCTTTGAGCTCCTACGAGCAGTACTTC.

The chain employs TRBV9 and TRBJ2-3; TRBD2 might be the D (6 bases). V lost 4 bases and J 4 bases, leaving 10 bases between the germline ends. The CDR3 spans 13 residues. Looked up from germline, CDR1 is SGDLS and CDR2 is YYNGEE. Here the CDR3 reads CASSPTSPDTQYF. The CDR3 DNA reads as TGTGCCAGCAGCCCTACTAGCCCAGATACGCAGTATTTT.

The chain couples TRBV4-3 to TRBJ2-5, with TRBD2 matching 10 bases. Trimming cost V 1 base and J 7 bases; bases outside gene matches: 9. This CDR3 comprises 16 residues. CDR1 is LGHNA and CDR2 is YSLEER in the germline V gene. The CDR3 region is CASSQGLAGAFGTQYF. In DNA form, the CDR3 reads TGCGCCAGCAGCCAAGGGCTAGCGGGAGCGTTCGGGACCCAGTACTTC.

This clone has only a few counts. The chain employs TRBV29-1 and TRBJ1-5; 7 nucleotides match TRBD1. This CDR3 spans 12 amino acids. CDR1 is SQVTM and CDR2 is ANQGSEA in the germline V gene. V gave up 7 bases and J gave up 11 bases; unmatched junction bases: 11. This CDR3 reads CSGLTSGQAQHF. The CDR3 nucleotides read TGCAGCGGCCTTACATCCGGACAGGCCCAGCATTTT.

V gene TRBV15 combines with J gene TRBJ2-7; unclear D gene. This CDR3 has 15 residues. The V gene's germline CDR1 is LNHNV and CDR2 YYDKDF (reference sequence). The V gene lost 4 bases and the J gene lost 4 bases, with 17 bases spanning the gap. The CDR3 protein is CATSIIPAATYEQYF. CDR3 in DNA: TGTGCCACCAGCATCATCCCGGCGGCGACTTACGAGCAGTACTTC.

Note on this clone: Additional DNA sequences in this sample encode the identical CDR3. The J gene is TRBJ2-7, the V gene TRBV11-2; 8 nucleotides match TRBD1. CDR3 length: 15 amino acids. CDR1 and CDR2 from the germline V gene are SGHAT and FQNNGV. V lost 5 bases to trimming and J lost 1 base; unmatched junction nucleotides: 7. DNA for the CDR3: TGTGCCAGCAGCCTGATCGGGACAGGATCCTACGAGCAGTACTTC. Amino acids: CASSLIGTGSYEQYF.

CDR3 in amino acids: CASSLNLAGTGGSYGYTF. CDR3 coding DNA: TGTGCCAGCAGTCTCAACCTCGCCGGGACAGGGGGCTCCTATGGCTACACCTTC. The chain uses TRBV7-6 and TRBJ1-2, with 12 positions matching TRBD1. V shed 6 bases and J 4 bases; nucleotides not matched to a gene: 15. The germline CDR1 and CDR2 sequences are SGHVS and FNYEAQ. CDR3 size: 18 residues.

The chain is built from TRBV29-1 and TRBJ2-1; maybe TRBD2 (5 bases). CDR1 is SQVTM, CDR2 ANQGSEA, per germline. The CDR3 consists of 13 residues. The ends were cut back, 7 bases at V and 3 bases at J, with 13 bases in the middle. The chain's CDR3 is CSAQTGNYNEQFF. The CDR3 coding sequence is TGCAGCGCCCAGACCGGGAACTACAATGAGCAGTTCTTC.

The CDR3 loop reads CASSLVWANSGANVLTF. The CDR3 DNA reads TGTGCCAGCAGCTTGGTCTGGGCCAACTCTGGGGCCAACGTCCTGACTTTC. The rearrangement joins TRBV5-4 to TRBJ2-6; D call uncertain. This CDR3 has 17 residues. Trimming took 0 bases from V and 0 from J, leaving 10 bases between them. Germline lookup yields CDR1 SGHNT and CDR2 YYREEE (reference sequence).